Below are 29 T cell receptor beta chains sequenced from a single sample in a study of shared clonotypes between healthy human individuals. The table came from immunoSEQ multiplex PCR; TCRdb's copy has only in-frame clones and leaves some out. The table has about 2,500,000 clones, around 90% seen once. Material for sequencing was naive CD4+ T cells sorted from blood. Subset defined: CD45RA+ positively selected. These receptor sequences come from a man younger than 30 in good health.

The rearrangement uses TRBV10-3 and TRBJ2-5, with a tentative D call TRBD2 (5 bases). Between the trimmed V and J ends, which lost 5 bases and 9 bases, there was a span of 13 bases. CDR1 and CDR2 (germline): ENHRY, SYGVKD. The CDR3 runs 12 residues. The CDR3 loop reads CAISTSSTPQYF. The CDR3 DNA sequence: TGTGCCATCAGTACTAGTTCCACCCCCCAGTACTTC.

This clone has just a few counts. At the DNA level, this CDR3 is encoded by other sequences in the same sample as well. The V and J genes are TRBV9 and TRBJ2-2; D unclear. The CDR3 consists of 13 residues. The germline CDR1 and CDR2 sequences are SGDLS and YYNGEE. Between the trimmed V and J ends, which lost 3 bases and 0 bases, there was a span of 3 bases. The CDR3 reads CASSGANTGELFF. The CDR3 nucleotides read TGTGCCAGCAGCGGAGCGAACACCGGGGAGCTGTTTTTT.

The chain uses TRBV9 and TRBJ2-7; perhaps D is TRBD1 or TRBD2 (5 bases each). The germline gives CDR1 SGDLS, CDR2 YYNGEE. Trimming removed 0 bases at V and 2 bases at J, with 9 bases between. The CDR3 runs to 14 residues. CDR3 nucleotides: TGTGCCAGCAGCGTAGGGGACGGAACCTACGAGCAGTACTTC. This gives the protein CASSVGDGTYEQYF.

This chain joins TRBV6-1 and TRBJ2-1, with a possible D match to TRBD1 (5 bases). This CDR3 is built from 14 residues. Germline V gene data show CDR1 as MNHNS and CDR2 as SASEGT. V lost 6 bases to trimming and J lost 8 bases, with 17 bases between them. CDR3 nucleotides: TGTGCCAGCAGCGGTCAGGGAAGTGGCGATGAGCAGTTCTTC. This gives the protein CASSGQGSGDEQFF.

The V and J genes are TRBV7-8 and TRBJ1-4; D call uncertain. This CDR3 has 15 residues. Trimming took off 3 bases at V and 7 bases at J, with 15 bases between the two ends. Germline loops: CDR1 SGHVS, CDR2 FQNEAQ. CDR3 nucleotides: TGTGCCAGCAGCTTTTCCGGGAACAGTGGTGAAAAACTGTTTTTT. It codes for CASSFSGNSGEKLFF.

V usage is TRBV9 and J usage is TRBJ2-7; perhaps D is TRBD1 or TRBD2 (5 bases each). This CDR3 has 16 residues. The V end lost 3 bases, the J end lost 7 bases, and 23 bases lay between the germline ends. Germline V gives CDR1 SGDLS, CDR2 YYNGEE. The CDR3 region has the DNA TGTGCCAGCAGCGGCCAGGATTGGGGGATCGCGGAGGAGCAGTACTTC. Its protein is CASSGQDWGIAEEQYF.

CDR3 nucleotides: TGTGCCAGCAAGAGCGGGGAGACTTACAATGAGCAGTTCTTC. Residues: CASKSGETYNEQFF. This chain uses TRBV6-1 with TRBJ2-1; TRBD2 aligns across 7 bases. This CDR3 region has 14 residues. J lost 4 bases, V lost 7 bases, and 7 bases had no gene match. Germline values: CDR1 MNHNS, CDR2 SASEGT.

The V call is TRBV2, the J call TRBJ1-5, with D perhaps TRBD1 (6 bases). The CDR3 has 15 amino acids. Looked up from germline, CDR1 is SNHLY and CDR2 is FYNNEI. V lost 3 bases and J 7 bases, leaving 16 bases between the germline ends. The chain's CDR3 is CASSEPRTVNQPQHF. In DNA, the CDR3 is TGTGCCAGCAGTGAGCCCCGGACAGTAAACCAGCCCCAGCATTTT.

The genes are TRBV19 and TRBJ2-3; D is ambiguous. This CDR3 contains 14 residues. Between the trimmed V and J ends, which lost 4 bases and 4 bases, there was a span of 12 bases. Germline V gives CDR1 LNHDA, CDR2 SQIVND (reference sequence). The CDR3 sequence is CASSSYAGADTQYF. The DNA of the CDR3 is TGTGCCAGTAGTAGCTACGCTGGGGCAGATACGCAGTATTTT.

The chain uses TRBV11-2 and TRBJ1-6; 11 bases are shared with TRBD1. Germline-derived CDR1 and CDR2 are SGHAT and FQNNGV. CDR3 length: 16 amino acids. Losses at the gene ends were 2 bases for V and 4 bases for J; bases not matched to a gene: 1. Here the CDR3 DNA reads TGTGCCAGCAGCTTAAGGGACAGGGGGTATAATTCACCCCTCCACTTT. This sequence encodes CASSLRDRGYNSPLHF.

This clone has only one observation. V usage is TRBV29-1 and J usage is TRBJ2-1, with D unclear. Trimming left V 1 base short and J 8 bases short, with 3 bases between. The CDR3 runs 10 residues. Germline values: CDR1 SQVTM, CDR2 ANQGSEA. The CDR3 protein is CSVEGYEQFF. The DNA of the CDR3 is TGCAGCGTTGAAGGGTATGAGCAGTTCTTC.

This clone came up once. This chain joins TRBV19 and TRBJ1-2, with D perhaps matching TRBD1 (5 bases). Germline CDR1 is LNHDA and CDR2 is SQIVND (reference sequence). CDR3 length: 13 residues. V was shortened by 6 bases and J by 3 bases, with 11 bases between the two germline ends. CDR3: CASRPTVDYGYTF. CDR3 DNA sequence: TGTGCCAGTAGACCGACAGTGGACTATGGCTACACCTTC. Supplemented by reference TRBV19 and TRBJ1-2, the full variable domain reads DGGITQSPKYLFRKEGQNVTLSCEQNLNHDAMYWYRQDPGQGLRLIYYSQIVNDFQKGDIAEGYSVSREKKESFPLTVTSAQKNPTAFYLCASRPTVDYGYTFGSGTRLTVV.

This clone showed up just once. Additional DNA sequences in this sample encode the identical CDR3. This sequence joins TRBV7-6 and TRBJ1-5; the D is unclear. Looked up from germline, CDR1 is SGHVS and CDR2 is FNYEAQ. V lost 1 base to trimming and J lost 6 bases, with 7 bases between them. The CDR3 has 13 residues. This chain's CDR3 is CASSLGGFQPQHF. In DNA form, the CDR3 reads TGTGCCAGCAGCTTAGGTGGGTTTCAGCCCCAGCATTTT.

The V and J genes are TRBV7-2 and TRBJ2-1; 9 bases fit TRBD2. The CDR3 is 15 amino acids. Per the germline V gene, CDR1 is SGHTA and CDR2 is FQGNSA. V was pared by 2 bases and J by 14 bases, with 13 bases of the junction left unmatched. The CDR3 DNA is TGTGCCAGCAGCTTACCCAACGAAAGCGGGAGGAGGAAGTTCTTC. As protein: CASSLPNESGRRKFF.

This chain links TRBV15 with TRBJ1-5; D call uncertain. CDR3 length: 15 residues. CDR1 and CDR2 from the germline V gene are LNHNV and YYDKDF (reference sequence). Trimming pared 6 bases from V and 2 bases from J, leaving 14 bases between. The CDR3 reads CATSSQAEGNQPQHF. The CDR3 nucleotides read TGTGCCACCAGTTCCCAGGCGGAAGGCAATCAGCCCCAGCATTTT.

This chain uses TRBV6-5 with TRBJ2-5, with 11 bases identical to TRBD1. The CDR3 totals 15 residues. Unmatched junction bases numbered 3, after V lost 2 bases and J lost 4 bases. Germline V gives CDR1 MNHEY, CDR2 SVGAGI. In nucleotides, the CDR3 is TGTGCCAGCAGTTACGGGGACAGGGGGGTAGAGACCCAGTACTTC. Translated: CASSYGDRGVETQYF.

The count of this clone is one. The chain is built from TRBV5-1 and TRBJ1-1; D gene uncertain. The V end lost 4 bases, the J end lost 4 bases, and 20 bases lay between the germline ends. The CDR3 consists of 16 residues. Germline V gene data show CDR1 as SGHRS and CDR2 as YFSETQ. In DNA form, the CDR3 reads TGCGCCAGCAGCGTGGACCCCGGGAGGCGGGGCACTGAAGCTTTCTTT. It codes for CASSVDPGRRGTEAFF.

The chain is built from TRBV7-6 and TRBJ2-2; 9 bases align to TRBD1. V shed 7 bases, J shed 5 bases, and the junction held 2 bases outside the gene matches. The CDR3 sequence is 13 residues long. Germline values: CDR1 SGHVS, CDR2 FNYEAQ. CDR3 DNA: TGTGCCAGCACACAGGGGGCAACCGGGGAGCTGTTTTTT. This codes for CASTQGATGELFF.

The count of this clone is one. The V call is TRBV30, the J call TRBJ2-5; possibly TRBD1 or TRBD2 for D (5 bases each). V was cut by 2 bases and J by 5 bases, with 9 bases left in between. The CDR3 is 12 residues long. Germline V CDR1 and CDR2: GTSNPN, SVGIG (reference sequence). The CDR3 loop reads CAWSRDLETQYF. Written as DNA, the CDR3 is TGTGCCTGGAGTCGGGACCTGGAGACCCAGTACTTC.

V and J are TRBV7-2 and TRBJ1-5, with 7 bases matching TRBD1. The CDR3 has 15 amino acids. The J segment lost 5 bases and the V segment lost 5 bases, leaving 9 bases of the junction unmatched. Germline V gives CDR1 SGHTA, CDR2 FQGNSA. CDR3 residues: CASSPMTGMYQPQHF. CDR3 sequence (DNA): TGTGCCAGCAGCCCGATGACAGGGATGTATCAGCCCCAGCATTTT.

Details on this clone: A single base is all that separates this from a far larger clone, so a read error is likely. Distinct nucleotide sequences in the sample also encode this CDR3. The chain links TRBV30 to TRBJ2-7; D gene uncertain. Trimming left V 1 base short and J 2 bases short, with 6 bases between. The CDR3 extends over 12 amino acids. Germline V lookup: CDR1 GTSNPN, CDR2 SVGIG (reference sequence). The DNA for the CDR3 is TGTGCCTGGAGTGGACAAGCCTACGAGCAGTACTTC. Protein product: CAWSGQAYEQYF.

The rearrangement joins TRBV5-1 to TRBJ2-1, with 7 bases aligning to TRBD1. Germline lookup yields CDR1 SGHRS and CDR2 YFSETQ. CDR3 size: 14 residues. V trimming: 1 base; J trimming: 6 bases; junction bases outside the gene matches: 4. CDR3 residues: CASSLLQGPNEQFF. The DNA of the CDR3 is TGCGCCAGCAGCTTGTTACAGGGGCCCAATGAGCAGTTCTTC.

This sequence joins TRBV2 and TRBJ2-6, with D unresolved. The germline V gene encodes CDR1 SNHLY and CDR2 FYNNEI. This CDR3 comprises 15 residues. V dropped 4 bases and J dropped 2 bases, with 9 bases sitting between them. CDR3 residues: CASSAEPPGANVLTF. CDR3 sequence (DNA): TGTGCCAGCAGTGCGGAGCCGCCTGGGGCCAACGTCCTGACTTTC.

This chain's CDR3 is CASRRNSNTEAFF. DNA for the CDR3: TGTGCCAGCAGGCGAAACAGTAACACTGAAGCTTTCTTT. V gene TRBV6-5 combines with J gene TRBJ1-1; D gene ambiguous. V was pared by 6 bases and J by 2 bases, with 10 bases between. This CDR3 has 13 amino acids. The V gene's germline CDR1 is MNHEY and CDR2 SVGAGI.

The rearrangement uses TRBV2 and TRBJ1-3; 7 bases map to TRBD1. V trimming: 11 bases; J trimming: 0 bases; junction bases outside the gene matches: 13. This CDR3 comprises 16 residues. CDR1 is SNHLY, CDR2 FYNNEI, per germline. The CDR3 sequence: CAGGSTGPSSGNTIYF. The CDR3 region has the DNA TGTGCCGGGGGTTCGACAGGGCCCAGCTCTGGAAACACCATATATTTT.

The rearrangement joins TRBV18 to TRBJ2-2; the D is unclear. This CDR3 has 15 residues. V shed 3 bases and J shed 5 bases, with 13 bases lying between them. Germline V lookup: CDR1 KGHSH, CDR2 LQKENI. CDR3 bases: TGTGCCAGCTCACCCTTCCGGGCAGAAACCGGGGAGCTGTTTTTT. Its protein is CASSPFRAETGELFF.

This clone showed up just once. The chain combines TRBV7-8 with TRBJ1-1; D not certain. The CDR3 contains 15 residues. Per germline, CDR1 SGHVS and CDR2 FQNEAQ. V lost 2 bases and J lost 4, with 14 bases in between. CDR3: CASSLRAVMVTEAFF. CDR3 coding DNA: TGTGCCAGCAGCTTAAGGGCAGTGATGGTCACTGAAGCTTTCTTT. Combining the CDR3 with reference TRBV7-8 and TRBJ1-1 gives the whole variable domain GAGVSQSPRYKVAKRGQDVALRCDPISGHVSLFWYQQALGQGPEFLTYFQNEAQLDKSGLPSDRFFAERPEGSVSTLKIQRTQQEDSAVYLCASSLRAVMVTEAFFGQGTRLTVV.

The rearrangement uses TRBV19 and TRBJ2-7; 7 bases line up with TRBD1. V shed 5 bases, J shed 2 bases, and the junction held 12 bases outside the gene matches. Per the germline V gene, CDR1 is LNHDA and CDR2 is SQIVND (reference sequence). This CDR3 is 16 amino acids long. The CDR3 DNA is TGTGCCAGTAGTCATAACAGGGGTGGGGTAACCTACGAGCAGTACTTC. It yields the protein CASSHNRGGVTYEQYF.

The chain recombines TRBV5-4 with TRBJ1-4; a weak D match, TRBD1 (6 bases). The CDR3 length is 15 residues. The V gene's germline CDR1 is SGHNT and CDR2 YYREEE (reference sequence). Trimming took 7 bases from V and 0 from J, leaving 13 bases between them. Here the CDR3 reads CASGLPGATNEKLFF. The DNA for the CDR3 is TGTGCCAGCGGACTACCAGGGGCAACTAATGAAAAACTGTTTTTT. Combining the CDR3 with reference TRBV5-4 and TRBJ1-4 gives the whole variable domain ETGVTQSPTHLIKTRGQQVTLRCSSQSGHNTVSWYQQALGQGPQFIFQYYREEENGRGNFPPRFSGLQFPNYSSELNVNALELDDSALYLCASGLPGATNEKLFFGSGTQLSVL.